These T cell receptor beta chains were read from a single sample in a study of blood T cell repertoires in COVID-19. The table came from immunoSEQ multiplex PCR; TCRdb's copy has only in-frame clones and leaves some out. The sample has nearly 65,000 clones, 84% seen once; the top ten hold approximately 12%. Sequenced material: peripheral blood. Receptor source: a human donor in a cohort sampled during active COVID-19. Each CDR3 is given with its conserved first and last residue. Each record gives: clone size, V gene, D gene, J gene, CDR3 protein, CDR3 DNA. The D gene is left open where the match is weak. Clone size is stated in some rows and not others, as once, few, many or a class when expanded.

size: -
V: TRBV28
D: -
J: TRBJ2-7
CDR3: CASGGSSSYEQYF
DNA: TGTGCCAGCGGTGGGAGCTCTTCCTACGAGCAGTACTTC

size: -
V: TRBV19
D: -
J: TRBJ2-3
CDR3: CASCRVGTDTQYF
DNA: TGTGCCAGCTGCAGGGTTGGCACAGATACGCAGTATTTT

size: -
V: TRBV11-2
D: -
J: TRBJ2-2
CDR3: CASSPTPWSVTGELFF
DNA: TGTGCCAGCAGCCCCACACCGTGGTCTGTTACCGGGGAGCTGTTTTTT

size: -
V: TRBV3-1/TRBV3-2
D: TRBD2
J: TRBJ2-3
CDR3: CASSRSGGLPETQYF
DNA: TGTGCCAGCAGCCGTAGCGGGGGCCTCCCGGAGACGCAGTATTTT

size: -
V: TRBV5-4
D: TRBD2
J: TRBJ2-1
CDR3: CASSLLAGSEQFF
DNA: TGTGCCAGCAGCTTGCTAGCGGGCTCTGAGCAGTTCTTC

size: -
V: TRBV29-1
D: -
J: TRBJ2-1
CDR3: CSGKGAGPYEQFF
DNA: TGCAGCGGAAAGGGTGCGGGACCGTATGAGCAGTTCTTC

size: -
V: TRBV2
D: -
J: TRBJ2-1
CDR3: CASRAQYNEQFF
DNA: TGTGCCAGCAGAGCCCAATACAATGAGCAGTTCTTC

size: -
V: TRBV7-9
D: -
J: TRBJ1-2
CDR3: CASNQAAGPYGYTF
DNA: TGTGCCAGCAACCAGGCGGCGGGGCCCTATGGCTACACCTTC

size: -
V: TRBV7-9
D: TRBD1
J: TRBJ1-6
CDR3: CASSFPSQGANNSPLHF
DNA: TGTGCCAGCAGCTTCCCGTCACAGGGGGCCAATAATTCACCCCTCCACTTT

size: -
V: TRBV6-5
D: TRBD1
J: TRBJ2-7
CDR3: CASSYTGQGAEQYF
DNA: TGTGCCAGCAGTTATACGGGACAGGGAGCCGAGCAGTACTTC

size: -
V: TRBV15
D: TRBD1
J: TRBJ1-1
CDR3: CATSWTGNTEAFF
DNA: TGTGCCACCAGCTGGACAGGTAACACTGAAGCTTTCTTT

size: -
V: TRBV6-5
D: -
J: TRBJ1-2
CDR3: CASSPPRIEAYGYTF
DNA: TGTGCCAGCAGTCCACCCCGCATAGAGGCCTATGGCTACACCTTC

size: -
V: TRBV19
D: -
J: TRBJ2-6
CDR3: CASSIITTAGANVLTF
DNA: TGTGCCAGTAGTATCATCACTACTGCTGGGGCCAACGTCCTGACTTTC

size: -
V: TRBV14
D: -
J: TRBJ1-1
CDR3: CASSQKELNTEAFF
DNA: TGTGCCAGCAGCCAAAAGGAGTTGAACACTGAAGCTTTCTTT

size: -
V: TRBV4-1
D: -
J: TRBJ2-3
CDR3: CASSQDYQSPGTDTQYF
DNA: TGCGCCAGCAGCCAAGACTACCAGTCGCCAGGGACAGATACGCAGTATTTT

size: -
V: TRBV9
D: -
J: TRBJ2-5
CDR3: CASNLGSGQQETQYF
DNA: TGTGCCAGCAATTTAGGTTCGGGACAACAAGAGACCCAGTACTTC

size: -
V: TRBV5-1
D: -
J: TRBJ2-2
CDR3: CASSSGGHVGELFF
DNA: TGCGCCAGCAGCTCCGGGGGGCATGTCGGGGAGCTGTTTTTT

size: -
V: TRBV7-9
D: -
J: TRBJ2-1
CDR3: CASSRTSAYNEQFF
DNA: TGTGCCAGCAGCCGGACATCCGCCTACAATGAGCAGTTCTTC

size: -
V: TRBV6-6
D: -
J: TRBJ2-7
CDR3: CASSYLRQDGYEQYF
DNA: TGTGCCAGCAGTTACTTAAGACAGGACGGCTACGAGCAGTACTTC

size: -
V: TRBV29-1
D: -
J: TRBJ2-3
CDR3: CSVVRDTDTQYF
DNA: TGCAGCGTTGTCAGGGATACAGATACGCAGTATTTT

size: once
V: TRBV9
D: TRBD1
J: TRBJ1-2
CDR3: CASSVWTGDGYTF
DNA: TGTGCCAGCAGCGTATGGACAGGGGATGGCTACACCTTC

size: -
V: TRBV5-1
D: -
J: TRBJ1-6
CDR3: CASSLAGRSPLHF
DNA: TGCGCCAGCAGCTTGGCCGGGAGGTCACCCCTCCACTTT

size: -
V: TRBV27
D: -
J: TRBJ1-1
CDR3: CASSLAGAPMNTEAFF
DNA: TGTGCCAGCAGTTTAGCGGGGGCGCCTATGAACACTGAAGCTTTCTTT

size: once
V: TRBV5-4
D: -
J: TRBJ1-4
CDR3: CASSRAGGADEKLFF
DNA: TGTGCCAGCAGCCGGGCGGGGGGGGCGGATGAAAAACTGTTTTTT

size: -
V: TRBV6-2/TRBV6-3
D: TRBD2
J: TRBJ2-7
CDR3: CASSYSKGLAGFEQYF
DNA: TGTGCCAGCAGTTACTCGAAGGGCCTAGCGGGATTCGAGCAGTACTTC

size: -
V: TRBV7-6
D: -
J: TRBJ1-6
CDR3: CASSSSGQGGDSPLHF
DNA: TGTGCCAGCAGCTCTAGTGGGCAGGGAGGAGATTCACCCCTCCACTTT

size: -
V: TRBV15
D: -
J: TRBJ2-7
CDR3: CATSPRGGQITYEQYF
DNA: TGTGCCACCAGCCCCCGAGGCGGGCAGATTACCTACGAGCAGTACTTC

size: once
V: TRBV10-2
D: -
J: TRBJ2-7
CDR3: CASSERSPTGALTYEQYF
DNA: TGCGCCAGCAGTGAGAGGTCACCGACAGGAGCATTGACCTACGAGCAGTACTTC

size: -
V: TRBV11-2
D: -
J: TRBJ2-2
CDR3: CASSLVRGSNTGELFF
DNA: TGTGCCAGCAGCTTAGTCCGGGGATCTAACACCGGGGAGCTGTTTTTT

size: once
V: TRBV18
D: TRBD1
J: TRBJ1-4
CDR3: CASSPWDRPNEKLFF
DNA: TGTGCCAGCTCACCATGGGACAGACCTAATGAAAAACTGTTTTTT

size: -
V: TRBV11-3
D: TRBD1
J: TRBJ2-7
CDR3: CASSFPGTVQCEVHEQYF
DNA: TGTGCCAGCAGCTTTCCCGGGACAGTCCAGTGTGAGGTCCACGAGCAGTACTTC

size: -
V: TRBV6-6
D: -
J: TRBJ2-7
CDR3: CASKAPGSYEQYF
DNA: TGTGCCAGCAAGGCCCCGGGGTCCTACGAGCAGTACTTC

size: -
V: TRBV19
D: TRBD1
J: TRBJ2-1
CDR3: CASSLGQGTYNEQFF
DNA: TGTGCCAGTAGTCTGGGACAGGGGACCTACAATGAGCAGTTCTTC

size: -
V: TRBV7-9
D: -
J: TRBJ1-3
CDR3: CASSLRRGGFSGNTIYF
DNA: TGTGCCAGCAGCTTAAGGCGGGGGGGCTTCTCTGGAAACACCATATATTTT

size: -
V: TRBV19
D: -
J: TRBJ1-1
CDR3: CASRGRGMNTEAFF
DNA: TGTGCCAGTAGGGGGAGGGGGATGAACACTGAAGCTTTCTTT

size: -
V: TRBV5-6
D: -
J: TRBJ2-7
CDR3: CASSDGTSYEQYF
DNA: TGTGCCAGCAGCGACGGGACTTCCTACGAGCAGTACTTC

size: -
V: TRBV10-2
D: TRBD2
J: TRBJ2-5
CDR3: CASSRTSGQETQYF
DNA: TGCGCCAGCAGCCGGACTAGCGGCCAAGAGACCCAGTACTTC

size: -
V: TRBV11-2
D: TRBD1
J: TRBJ1-2
CDR3: CASSLGQGVYGYTF
DNA: TGTGCCAGCAGCCTGGGACAGGGAGTTTATGGCTACACCTTC

size: -
V: TRBV27
D: -
J: TRBJ2-7
CDR3: CASSLRGTAFYEQYF
DNA: TGTGCCAGCAGTTTAAGGGGGACGGCCTTTTACGAGCAGTACTTC

size: -
V: TRBV10-3
D: -
J: TRBJ1-6
CDR3: CAISGSQGNINSPLHF
DNA: TGTGCCATCAGTGGTAGCCAGGGGAATATTAATTCACCCCTCCACTTT

size: -
V: TRBV27
D: -
J: TRBJ1-3
CDR3: CASSPIRGAGNTIYF
DNA: TGTGCCAGCAGTCCGATACGGGGGGCTGGAAACACCATATATTTT

size: -
V: TRBV13
D: -
J: TRBJ2-7
CDR3: CASSYRLGSSLEQYF
DNA: TGTGCCAGCAGCTATCGACTAGGCTCGTCACTCGAGCAGTACTTC

size: few
V: TRBV9
D: -
J: TRBJ1-2
CDR3: CASSPRTAYGYTF
DNA: TGTGCCAGCAGCCCACGGACAGCCTATGGCTACACCTTC

size: many
V: TRBV6-5
D: TRBD1
J: TRBJ2-4
CDR3: CASSLRQGGVDIQYF
DNA: TGTGCCAGCAGCCTACGACAGGGTGGAGTTGACATTCAGTACTTC

size: -
V: TRBV6-5
D: -
J: TRBJ2-6
CDR3: CASSSQGSGANVLTF
DNA: TGTGCCAGCAGTTCCCAGGGGTCTGGGGCCAACGTCCTGACTTTC

size: -
V: TRBV7-3
D: -
J: TRBJ2-7
CDR3: CASSLQGGPYEQYF
DNA: TGTGCCAGCAGCTTGCAGGGAGGTCCCTACGAGCAGTACTTC

size: -
V: TRBV28
D: TRBD1
J: TRBJ1-4
CDR3: CATIGDRGEKLFF
DNA: TGTGCCACGATCGGGGACAGGGGGGAAAAACTGTTTTTT

size: -
V: TRBV7-3
D: TRBD1
J: TRBJ1-6
CDR3: CASSRGTGNSPLHF
DNA: TGTGCCAGCAGCCGAGGGACAGGCAATTCACCCCTCCACTTT